These T cell receptor beta chains were read from a single sample in a study of T-cell memory formation after mild COVID-19. TCRdb itself ran the 5' RACE reads through MiXCR, one entry per CDR3 protein. Among 400,000 or so distinct CDR3 sequences listed, 20% were seen once. Material for sequencing was PBMCs or a T cell subset sorted from them (not recorded which). These receptors were collected from an adult woman who had mild COVID-19 (a few samples of this study predate the infection). Cell type and time point are not known. Both conserved end residues are part of each CDR3. Fields, in order: clone size, J gene, V gene, D gene, CDR3 DNA, CDR3 protein. A D gene is named only where the DNA matches it firmly. Size tells how often a clone was seen (once, few, many) or the class of an expanded clone, and some rows leave it out.

. | TRBJ2-3 | TRBV29-1 | TRBD1 | TGCAGCGCTTCCGGGACAGGGGCAGATACGCAGTATTTT | CSASGTGADTQYF
. | TRBJ2-3 | TRBV12-3/TRBV12-4 | TRBD1 | TGTGCCAGCAGTCCCTGGGACAGGGGGACAGATACGCAGTATTTT | CASSPWDRGTDTQYF
. | TRBJ2-3 | TRBV11-3 | TRBD2 | TGTGCCAGCAGCTGGACCCTGGGACTAGCGGGAGGGCCAAATACGCAGTATTTT | CASSWTLGLAGGPNTQYF
few | TRBJ1-1 | TRBV5-6 | TRBD1 | TGTGCCAGCAGGTATCCAGGGGGGTCGGACACTGAAGCTTTCTTT | CASRYPGGSDTEAFF
. | TRBJ2-1 | TRBV7-8 | . | TGTGCCAGCAGCTTTGGGGGAGCGAACAATGAGCAGTTCTTC | CASSFGGANNEQFF
. | TRBJ2-4 | TRBV12-2 | . | TGTGCAAGTCGCTTACCACACCCCAAGCGGGAGGGGCGGTACTTC | CASRLPHPKREGRYF
. | TRBJ2-2 | TRBV7-2 | TRBD1 | TGTGCCAGCAGCTCGTCGGGACAGCTAAACACCGGGGAGCTGTTTTTT | CASSSSGQLNTGELFF
many | TRBJ2-7 | TRBV7-9 | TRBD1 | TGTGCCAGCAGCTCCGGGACAGCCTCCTACGAGCAGTACTTC | CASSSGTASYEQYF
. | TRBJ1-1 | TRBV9 | . | TGTGCCAGCAGCGCGTCAAAGTGGGGGGGCTCACCTGAAGCTTTCTTT | CASSASKWGGSPEAFF
. | TRBJ2-7 | TRBV27 | TRBD2 | TGTGCCAGCAGTCCAACTAGCGGGAGGTACGAGCAGTACTTC | CASSPTSGRYEQYF
. | TRBJ2-1 | TRBV6-4 | . | TGTGCCAGCAGTGACGGGGGCTCAACGGTTCATGAGCAGTTCTTC | CASSDGGSTVHEQFF
. | TRBJ1-3 | TRBV12-3/TRBV12-4 | . | TGTGCCAGCAGTTTAGGTGGAATCAAGGGGGGACATAGTTCTGGAAACACCATATATTTT | CASSLGGIKGGHSSGNTIYF
. | TRBJ2-1 | TRBV12-3/TRBV12-4 | TRBD2 | TGTGCCAGCAATCGGAGGTTGAGACTAGCGGGGGGGCCTTTTTACAATGAGCAGTTCTTC | CASNRRLRLAGGPFYNEQFF
. | TRBJ1-1 | TRBV15 | . | TGTGCCACCAGCAGTGCAGTAAACACTGAAGCTTTCTTT | CATSSAVNTEAFF
. | TRBJ1-2 | TRBV7-9 | . | TGTGCCAGCAGCTTGAATCCAGGGCCCTATGGCTACACCTTC | CASSLNPGPYGYTF
. | TRBJ2-7 | TRBV11-1 | . | TGTGCCAGCAGCTCCAACGTAGGGGGAGAGGCTGACTACGAGCAGTACTTC | CASSSNVGGEADYEQYF
few | TRBJ1-3 | TRBV2 | . | TGTGCCAGCAGTGAAGCGCTTCGGCAGGTTAGCGGAAACACCATATATTTT | CASSEALRQVSGNTIYF
. | TRBJ1-1 | TRBV7-2 | . | TGTGCCAGCAGCTTAGAAGTCATCGCCACTGAAGCTTTCTTT | CASSLEVIATEAFF
. | TRBJ2-1 | TRBV3-1 | TRBD2 | TGTGCCAGCAGCCTACCCTCTAGCGGGGGGGCACGCGAGCAGTTCTTC | CASSLPSSGGAREQFF
. | TRBJ1-1 | TRBV5-1 | . | TGCGCCAGCGGTAAACAGGGATCGAACACTGAAGCTTTCTTT | CASGKQGSNTEAFF
few | TRBJ2-5 | TRBV3-1 | . | TGTGCCAGCAGCCCTACGCGAGGCCGGGGGGAGACCCAGTACTTC | CASSPTRGRGETQYF
. | TRBJ1-5 | TRBV5-1 | . | TGCGCCAGCAGCCCCCACGGAGGGCAGCCCCAGCATTTT | CASSPHGGQPQHF
. | TRBJ2-7 | TRBV4-2 | . | TGTGCCAGCAGCCAAGATTACGGGAGCTCCTACGAGCAGTACTTC | CASSQDYGSSYEQYF
few | TRBJ2-6 | TRBV7-3 | . | TGTGCCAGCAGCTTACCGTCCAGGTCGACTGGGGCCAACGTCCTGACTTTC | CASSLPSRSTGANVLTF
. | TRBJ2-1 | TRBV3-1 | . | TGTGCCAGCAGCCAAGTGGGGGACGGGGTTGATGAGCAGTTCTTC | CASSQVGDGVDEQFF